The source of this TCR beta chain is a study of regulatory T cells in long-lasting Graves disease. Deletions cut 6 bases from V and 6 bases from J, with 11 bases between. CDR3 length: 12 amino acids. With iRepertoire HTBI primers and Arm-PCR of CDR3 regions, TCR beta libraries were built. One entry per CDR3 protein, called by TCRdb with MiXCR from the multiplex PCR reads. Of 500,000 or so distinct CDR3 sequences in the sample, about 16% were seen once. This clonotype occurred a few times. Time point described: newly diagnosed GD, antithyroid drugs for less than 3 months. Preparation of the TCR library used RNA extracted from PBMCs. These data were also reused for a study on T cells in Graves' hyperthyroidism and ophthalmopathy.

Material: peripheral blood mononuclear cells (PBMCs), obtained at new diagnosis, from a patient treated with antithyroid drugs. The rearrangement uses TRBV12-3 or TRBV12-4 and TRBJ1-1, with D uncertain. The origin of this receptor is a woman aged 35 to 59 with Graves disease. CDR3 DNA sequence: TGTGCCAGCAGGCGCCACAAGTCTGAAGCTTTCTTT. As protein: CASRRHKSEAFF.